This section outlines one T cell receptor (beta chain) sequence together with its context. The library came from three nested PCR rounds adapted from ARM-PCR protocols. MiXCR, applied by TCRdb to the multiplex PCR reads, yields one record per CDR3 protein. This table holds 90,000 to 120,000 distinct CDR3 sequences, approximately 65% found once. This entry comes from a study of tumor and adjacent non-tumor tissue in lung cancer. The wider study: Histology: eleven to twelve adenocarcinoma, a couple of squamous cell carcinoma, 1 small cell lung cancer.

No cell sorting was done before RNA was extracted from the tissue. More than 3 cm separated this lung sample from the edge of the tumor. Newly diagnosed lung cancer patients had thoracic surgery in China, August–November 2014, without prior chemotherapy. In germline, CDR1 is MDHEN, CDR2 SYDVKM. The CDR3 sequence is 18 residues long. This sequence joins TRBV28 and TRBJ2-1; TRBD2 might be the D (6 bases). The receptor was isolated from a man aged 25-40 years with non-small cell lung cancer. Sequences were obtained from distant non-tumor lung tissue. The CDR3 DNA reads TGTGCTAGCGGTTCTCCCATAGTGGAGAAGAGCTCCTACAATGAGCAGTTCTTC. It is translated as CASGSPIVEKSSYNEQFF.